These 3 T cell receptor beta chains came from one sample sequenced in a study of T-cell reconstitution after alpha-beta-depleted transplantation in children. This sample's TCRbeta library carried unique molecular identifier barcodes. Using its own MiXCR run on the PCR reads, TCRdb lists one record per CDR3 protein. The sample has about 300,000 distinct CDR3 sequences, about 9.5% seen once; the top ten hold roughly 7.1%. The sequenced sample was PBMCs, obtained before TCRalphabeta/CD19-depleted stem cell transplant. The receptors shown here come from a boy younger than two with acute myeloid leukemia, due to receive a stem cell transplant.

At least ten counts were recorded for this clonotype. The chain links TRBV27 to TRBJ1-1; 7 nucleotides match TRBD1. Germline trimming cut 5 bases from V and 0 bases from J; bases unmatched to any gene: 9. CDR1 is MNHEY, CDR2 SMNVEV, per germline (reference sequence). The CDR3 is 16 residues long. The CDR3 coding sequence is TGTGCCAGCAGTGACGGGACAGCCACCCTGAACACTGAAGCTTTCTTT. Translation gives CASSDGTATLNTEAFF.

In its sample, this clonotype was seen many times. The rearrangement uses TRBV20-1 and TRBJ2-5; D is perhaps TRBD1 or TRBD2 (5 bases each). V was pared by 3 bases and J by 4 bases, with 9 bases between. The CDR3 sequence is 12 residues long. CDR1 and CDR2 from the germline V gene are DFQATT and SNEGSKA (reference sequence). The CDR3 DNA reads TGCAGTGCTAGGGGACGGGGAGAGACCCAGTACTTC. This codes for CSARGRGETQYF.

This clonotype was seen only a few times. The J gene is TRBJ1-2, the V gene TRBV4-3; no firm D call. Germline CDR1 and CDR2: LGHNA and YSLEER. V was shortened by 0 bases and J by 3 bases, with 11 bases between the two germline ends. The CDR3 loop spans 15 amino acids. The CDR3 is CASSQDSFSYYGYTF. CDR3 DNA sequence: TGCGCCAGCAGCCAAGATTCCTTCTCCTACTATGGCTACACCTTC.